This TCR beta chain was retrieved from a study of blood T cell repertoires in COVID-19. About the research overall: COVID-19 samples collected from the United States, Italy and Spain covered acute and convalescent phases.

Sequencing used immunoSEQ multiplex PCR; TCRdb keeps in-frame clones, though not all of them. The repertoire includes some 76,000 clones, 80% to 90% of them detected once, and 15% to 20% sits in the top ten. The sequence came from a woman aged 55-70 years with acute or convalescent COVID-19. The sequenced sample was peripheral blood.

CDR3 region: CASSFRFSYNEQFF. The DNA for the CDR3 is TGTGCCAGCAGCTTCCGGTTCTCCTACAATGAGCAGTTCTTC. V gene TRBV7-2 combines with J gene TRBJ2-1; D gene unclear. This CDR3 is built from 14 residues. V lost 3 bases and J 0 bases, leaving 6 bases between the germline ends. Per germline, CDR1 SGHTA and CDR2 FQGNSA.